Below, 21 T cell receptor beta chains from the same sample are listed, as sequenced in a study of cytomegalovirus exposure and HLA in healthy donors. The primer mix had 60 Vbeta and 13 Jbeta primers. Method: immunoSEQ multiplex PCR; TCRdb's copy keeps in-frame clones and lacks some. Seen here are 110,000 to 150,000 clones, 70% to 85% observed once, and the top ten hold about 3.7%. Sequences were obtained from PBMCs. These receptors came from a male donor in good health and CMV-seronegative.

The rearrangement joins TRBV5-4 to TRBJ2-7; D is perhaps TRBD1 (5 bases). The length of the CDR3 is 15 residues. V shed 4 bases and J shed 0 bases, with 14 bases lying between them. Looked up from germline, CDR1 is SGHNT and CDR2 is YYREEE (reference sequence). The CDR3 nucleotides read TGTGCCAGCAGCCAGCGACAGTCGAGCTCCTACGAGCAGTACTTC. This translates into CASSQRQSSSYEQYF. Based on the CDR3 plus reference TRBV5-4 and TRBJ2-7, the full variable domain is ETGVTQSPTHLIKTRGQQVTLRCSSQSGHNTVSWYQQALGQGPQFIFQYYREEENGRGNFPPRFSGLQFPNYSSELNVNALELDDSALYLCASSQRQSSSYEQYFGPGTRLTVT.

This clone turned up a few times. The chain is built from TRBV27 and TRBJ2-6, with TRBD2 as a possible D gene (7 bases). Germline V gene lookup returns CDR1 MNHEY and CDR2 SMNVEV (reference sequence). This CDR3 region has 21 residues. V was pared by 3 bases and J by 0 bases, with 24 bases between. The CDR3: CASSLFSVGGGPNSGANVLTF. The CDR3 DNA reads as TGTGCCAGCAGTTTGTTTTCCGTGGGGGGGGGCCCCAACTCTGGGGCCAACGTCCTGACTTTC.

The chain links TRBV19 to TRBJ2-1, with 8 bases matching TRBD1. Germline V CDR1 and CDR2: LNHDA, SQIVND (reference sequence). V shed 4 bases and J 1 base; nucleotides not matched to a gene: 9. This CDR3 has 17 residues. Written as DNA, the CDR3 is TGTGCCAGTAGTAGAAAAACCGGGACAGGTTCCTACAATGAGCAGTTCTTC. Translation: CASSRKTGTGSYNEQFF. Looking up the rest from reference TRBV19 and TRBJ2-1 gives the full variable domain: DGGITQSPKYLFRKEGQNVTLSCEQNLNHDAMYWYRQDPGQGLRLIYYSQIVNDFQKGDIAEGYSVSREKKESFPLTVTSAQKNPTAFYLCASSRKTGTGSYNEQFFGPGTRLTVL.

J is TRBJ2-6 and V is TRBV2, with 8 bases that match TRBD1. V lost 0 bases, J lost 0 bases, and 7 bases stayed unmatched. The V gene's germline CDR1 is SNHLY and CDR2 FYNNEI. The CDR3 length is 19 residues. In nucleotides, the CDR3 is TGTGCCAGCAGTGAAGCGTTGGGGACAGGCGACTCTGGGGCCAACGTCCTGACTTTC. Protein sequence: CASSEALGTGDSGANVLTF.

The gene calls are TRBV28 and TRBJ1-2; no definite D call. This CDR3 contains 13 residues. The germline CDR1 and CDR2 sequences are MDHEN and SYDVKM. V dropped 2 bases and J dropped 6 bases, with 10 bases sitting between them. CDR3 nucleotide sequence: TGTGCCAGCAGTTTAAGGACTGGACATGGCTACACCTTC. Amino acids: CASSLRTGHGYTF.

The chain uses TRBV30 and TRBJ1-3, with D unresolved. The ends were cut back, 3 bases at V and 0 bases at J, with 9 bases in the middle. The CDR3 contains 14 residues. Germline-derived CDR1 and CDR2 are GTSNPN and SVGIG (reference sequence). The CDR3: CAWRTADSGNTIYF. The DNA of the CDR3 is TGTGCCTGGAGGACTGCTGACTCTGGAAACACCATATATTTT.

As concerns this clone: In the same sample, other DNA sequences code for this CDR3. The gene calls are TRBV2 and TRBJ2-5; 7 nucleotides line up with TRBD1. The germline V gene encodes CDR1 SNHLY and CDR2 FYNNEI. V lost 7 bases, J lost 5 bases, and 13 bases stayed unmatched. The CDR3 has 15 residues. The CDR3 DNA reads TGTGCCAGCACCCAACCCGGGACAGAGCAGGAGACCCAGTACTTC. It encodes CASTQPGTEQETQYF.

The genes are TRBV6-5 and TRBJ2-5, with D tentatively TRBD2 (6 bases). The J call may be in error: the DNA end matches TRBJ2-7 better. The CDR3 consists of 11 residues. CDR1 is MNHEY and CDR2 is SVGAGI in the germline V gene. The CDR3 DNA reads TGTGCCAGCAGCGGGGGTTACGAGCAGTACTTC. It encodes CASSGGYEQYF.

This clone was observed a single time. This chain joins TRBV28 and TRBJ2-7, with 8 bases lining up with TRBD1. Germline CDR1 reads MDHEN; CDR2 reads SYDVKM. The trim removed 6 bases at V and 6 bases at J, leaving 7 bases unmatched. This CDR3 has 13 residues. CDR3 sequence (DNA): TGTGCCAGCAGACCGACAGGGGTTAGCGAGCAGTACTTC. This sequence encodes CASRPTGVSEQYF.

The J gene is TRBJ2-7, the V gene TRBV29-1, with 10 bases matching TRBD1. The CDR3 covers 17 residues. Trimming took 7 bases from V and 0 from J; bases not matched to a gene: 15. Germline V CDR1 and CDR2: SQVTM, ANQGSEA. For the CDR3, the DNA is TGCAGCGCCCGGGACAGGGGTATTCAGGGTAACTCCTACGAGCAGTACTTC. Translated, it gives CSARDRGIQGNSYEQYF.

The V call is TRBV9, the J call TRBJ1-1; perhaps TRBD1 as D (6 bases). With 4 bases removed from V and 3 bases from J, the gap between germline ends came to 16 bases. The CDR3 sequence is 15 residues long. From germline, CDR1 is SGDLS and CDR2 YYNGEE. CDR3 in DNA: TGTGCCAGCAGCTTAACCGGGACAACTGACACTGAAGCTTTCTTT. Protein product: CASSLTGTTDTEAFF.

V and J are TRBV15 and TRBJ1-2; D ambiguous. There are 15 residues in the CDR3. V dropped 0 bases and J dropped 8 bases, with 16 bases sitting between them. CDR1 and CDR2 (germline): LNHNV, YYDKDF (reference sequence). CDR3 amino acids: CATSRDRMRVEGYTF. CDR3 nucleotides: TGTGCCACCAGCAGAGATAGGATGCGGGTGGAGGGCTACACCTTC.

This clone came up a few times. The CDR3, as DNA: TGTGCCAGTTCCTTAGCGGGAGGGCCGGGAGAGCAGTTCTTC. This encodes CASSLAGGPGEQFF. The gene calls are TRBV19 and TRBJ2-1; 11 bases fit TRBD2. V was pared by 8 bases and J by 10 bases, with 10 bases of the junction left unmatched. The germline V gene encodes CDR1 LNHDA and CDR2 SQIVND (reference sequence). The CDR3 spans 14 residues.

This clone has more than one count but fewer than ten. V and J are TRBV7-8 and TRBJ2-1; the D gene is possibly TRBD1 (6 bases). CDR1 SGHVS and CDR2 FQNEAQ come from the germline V gene. V lost 3 bases and J 0 bases, leaving 9 bases between the germline ends. The CDR3 runs to 15 residues. The CDR3 loop is CASSFGQSSYNEQFF. Written as DNA, the CDR3 is TGTGCCAGCAGCTTCGGACAGAGCTCCTACAATGAGCAGTTCTTC.

DNA for the CDR3: TGCAGCGTCGACAGGGGCAACACCGGGGAGCTGTTTTTT. Its protein product is CSVDRGNTGELFF. This chain uses TRBV29-1 with TRBJ2-2, with 8 bases aligning to TRBD1. The junction had 2 bases not matched to a gene; V was cut back by 6 bases and J by 2 bases. The CDR3 has 13 residues. Per germline, CDR1 SQVTM and CDR2 ANQGSEA.

The CDR3 is CASSASDSMSYEQYF. CDR3 in DNA: TGTGCCAGCAGTGCATCCGACAGTATGTCCTACGAGCAGTACTTC. This chain joins TRBV2 and TRBJ2-7; weak D call: TRBD1 (5 bases). The length of the CDR3 is 15 residues. Trimming removed 4 bases from V and 1 base from J, with 14 bases in between. Germline V CDR1 and CDR2: SNHLY, FYNNEI.

V gene TRBV2 combines with J gene TRBJ2-7; D is unclear. This CDR3 spans 12 amino acids. V lost 4 bases, J lost 2 bases, and 6 bases lay in between. The V gene's germline CDR1 is SNHLY and CDR2 FYNNEI. The CDR3 coding sequence is TGTGCCAGCAGTGCTAAGCCCTACGAGCAGTACTTC. Protein: CASSAKPYEQYF.

The chain couples TRBV9 to TRBJ2-3; 8 nucleotides agree with TRBD1. Germline V gene lookup returns CDR1 SGDLS and CDR2 YYNGEE. The trim removed 4 bases at V and 2 bases at J, leaving 6 bases unmatched. The CDR3 has 15 amino acids. The CDR3 spells CASSPRQGSTDTQYF. The CDR3, as DNA: TGTGCCAGCAGCCCTAGACAGGGGTCCACAGATACGCAGTATTTT.

This chain joins TRBV12-5 and TRBJ1-5; D may be TRBD1 (6 bases). Between the trimmed V and J ends, which lost 1 base and 5 bases, there was a span of 18 bases. Germline CDR1 is LGHNT and CDR2 is FRNRAP. This CDR3 has 17 amino acids. The CDR3: CASGLEQQGLWDQPQHF. CDR3 DNA: TGTGCTAGTGGTTTGGAACAACAGGGTCTTTGGGATCAGCCCCAGCATTTT.

This clone was found a few times. V usage is TRBV7-9 and J usage is TRBJ2-2; tentatively, D is TRBD1 (6 bases). Germline CDR1 is SEHNR and CDR2 is FQNEAQ (reference sequence). The length of the CDR3 is 15 residues. V shed 3 bases and J shed 6 bases, with 14 bases lying between them. The CDR3 region has the DNA TGTGCCAGCAGCTTGGCAGGGGCTAAACCCGGGGAGCTGTTTTTT. This codes for CASSLAGAKPGELFF.

The rearrangement joins TRBV9 to TRBJ1-1; maybe TRBD1 (5 bases). V was shortened by 2 bases and J by 5 bases, with 13 bases between the two germline ends. This CDR3 contains 14 residues. Per the germline V gene, CDR1 is SGDLS and CDR2 is YYNGEE. The CDR3 here is CASSVLGGETEAFF. The CDR3 nucleotides read TGTGCCAGCAGCGTTCTTGGAGGGGAGACTGAAGCTTTCTTT. The complete variable domain, with remaining parts taken from reference TRBV9 and TRBJ1-1, reads DSGVTQTPKHLITATGQRVTLRCSPRSGDLSVYWYQQSLDQGLQFLIQYYNGEERAKGNILERFSAQQFPDLHSELNLSSLELGDSALYFCASSVLGGETEAFFGQGTRLTVV.